This entry concerns a single TCR beta chain. As yet, its antigen is unknown. The data were produced by immunoSEQ multiplex PCR, yet TCRdb's version contains in-frame clones alone and is incomplete. The sample has roughly 80,000 clones, around 89% seen once. The entry originates in a study of OX40 agonist ivuxolimab in advanced cancers. Study observations and caveats: Part of the nonresponder group also had normalized T-cell clonal expansion that was low.

Autoimmune disease history or systemic immunosuppression barred patients. The receptor was isolated from an adult with an advanced solid tumor such as melanoma, head and neck, liver or kidney cancer. This specimen consisted of CD4+ or CD8+ T cells sorted from blood, obtained in a trial of the OX40 agonist ivuxolimab.

The CDR3 DNA follows: TGTGCCAGCAGTGAAGTTGGTGCGAGGGGAAACACCATATATTTT. It specifies CASSEVGARGNTIYF. The chain uses TRBV25-1 and TRBJ1-3; no firm D call. With 2 bases removed from V and 4 bases from J, the gap between germline ends came to 12 bases. The germline CDR1 and CDR2 sequences are MGHDK and SYGVNS. This CDR3 has 15 residues. Full variable domain (missing parts from reference TRBV25-1 and TRBJ1-3): EADIYQTPRYLVIGTGKKITLECSQTMGHDKMYWYQQDPGMELHLIHYSYGVNSTEKGDLSSESTVSRIRTEHFPLTLESARPSHTSQYLCASSEVGARGNTIYFGEGSWLTVV.